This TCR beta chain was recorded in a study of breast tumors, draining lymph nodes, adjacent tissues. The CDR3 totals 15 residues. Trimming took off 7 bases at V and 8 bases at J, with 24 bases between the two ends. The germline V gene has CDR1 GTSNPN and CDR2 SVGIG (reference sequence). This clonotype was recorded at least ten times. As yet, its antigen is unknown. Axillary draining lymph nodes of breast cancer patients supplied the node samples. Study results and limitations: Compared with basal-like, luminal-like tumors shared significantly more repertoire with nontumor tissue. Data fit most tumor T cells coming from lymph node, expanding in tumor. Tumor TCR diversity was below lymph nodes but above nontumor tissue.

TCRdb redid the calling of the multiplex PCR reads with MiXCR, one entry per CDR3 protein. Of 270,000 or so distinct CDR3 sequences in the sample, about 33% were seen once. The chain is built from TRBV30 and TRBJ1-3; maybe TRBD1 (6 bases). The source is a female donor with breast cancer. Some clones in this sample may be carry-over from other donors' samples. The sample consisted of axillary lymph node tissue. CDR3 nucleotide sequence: TGTGCCTCTCCAGGTGGGGGCAGGGCGAGCCACACCATATATTTT. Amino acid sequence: CASPGGGRASHTIYF.